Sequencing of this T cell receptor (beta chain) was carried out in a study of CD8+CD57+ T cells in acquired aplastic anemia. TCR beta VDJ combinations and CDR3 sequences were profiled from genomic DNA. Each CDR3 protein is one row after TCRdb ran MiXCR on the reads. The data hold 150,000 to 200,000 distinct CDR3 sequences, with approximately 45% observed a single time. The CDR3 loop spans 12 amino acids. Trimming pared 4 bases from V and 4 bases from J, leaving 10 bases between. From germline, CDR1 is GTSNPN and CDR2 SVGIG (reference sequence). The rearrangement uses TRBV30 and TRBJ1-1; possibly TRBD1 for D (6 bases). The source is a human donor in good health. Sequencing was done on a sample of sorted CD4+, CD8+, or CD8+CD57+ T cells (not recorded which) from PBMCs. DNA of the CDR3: TGTGCCTGGAAGACAGGTCCCACTGAAGCTTTCTTT. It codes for CAWKTGPTEAFF.